This T cell receptor (beta chain) derives from a study of T cell responses to AZD1222 COVID-19 vaccine. Across the whole study: It was second doses at about 4 or about 12 weeks that were pooled.

General study findings and limits: Targeting of unmutated variant regions was reportedly seen in nearly half of spike-specific TCRs.

With regard to this clone: The antigen is undetermined.

The table came from immunoSEQ multiplex PCR; TCRdb's copy has only in-frame clones and leaves some out. The data contain around 110,000 clones, 85% to 90% of them singletons. Germline lookup yields CDR1 LNHDA and CDR2 SQIVND (reference sequence). The CDR3 totals 14 residues. The ends were cut back, 3 bases at V and 5 bases at J, with 11 bases in the middle. This chain uses TRBV19 with TRBJ2-4, with D unclear. The specimen was peripheral blood, collected on day 0 of AZD1222 vaccination. The sequence was obtained from an adult in good health. CDR3: CASSILGEENIQYF. In DNA, the CDR3 is TGTGCCAGTAGTATTCTAGGCGAAGAAAACATTCAGTACTTC.